The 22 T cell receptor beta chains below all came from one sample that was sequenced in a study of blood T cell repertoires in COVID-19. TCRdb's copy holds only in-frame clones and misses some; the assay was immunoSEQ multiplex PCR. The repertoire consists of 35,000 to 45,000 clones, with approximately 85% occurring once and the leading ten covering 12%. The sample taken for sequencing was peripheral blood. These TCRs come from a human donor in a cohort sampled during active COVID-19.

The chain uses TRBV7-2 and TRBJ2-1, with D unclear. The CDR3 extends over 15 amino acids. With 0 bases removed from V and 0 bases from J, the gap between germline ends came to 6 bases. Germline values: CDR1 SGHTA, CDR2 FQGNSA. The CDR3 loop is CASSLAASSYNEQFF. Written as DNA, the CDR3 is TGTGCCAGCAGCTTAGCTGCGAGCTCCTACAATGAGCAGTTCTTC.

The chain links TRBV27 to TRBJ1-2, with D possibly matching TRBD1 (5 bases). In germline, CDR1 is MNHEY, CDR2 SMNVEV (reference sequence). This CDR3 has 16 amino acids. Trimming left V 0 bases short and J 5 bases short, with 16 bases between. CDR3: CASSLSWSGGIYGYTF. Here the CDR3 DNA reads TGTGCCAGCAGTTTATCGTGGTCCGGGGGGATTTATGGCTACACCTTC.

Written as DNA, the CDR3 is TGTGCCAGCAGCGACACCTCGCGGGGGACCGACATTCAGTACTTC. Protein sequence: CASSDTSRGTDIQYF. V usage is TRBV7-9 and J usage is TRBJ2-4; 7 bases are a match to TRBD2. The CDR3 runs 15 residues. J lost 8 bases, V lost 5 bases, and 12 bases had no gene match. The germline CDR1 and CDR2 sequences are SEHNR and FQNEAQ (reference sequence).

The chain links TRBV11-2 to TRBJ1-1; D gene unclear. Trimming pared 2 bases from V and 1 base from J, leaving 14 bases between. CDR1 is SGHAT and CDR2 is FQNNGV in the germline V gene. The CDR3 is 16 residues long. CDR3 in DNA: TGTGCCAGCAGCTTAAATGGATTTTGGGCGAACACTGAAGCTTTCTTT. Translating it yields CASSLNGFWANTEAFF.

This chain links TRBV5-6 with TRBJ2-7; 7 bases are shared with TRBD1. J was trimmed by 12 bases and V by 3 bases; bases with no gene match: 9. CDR1 and CDR2 (germline): SGHDT, YYEEEE. CDR3 length: 12 amino acids. In DNA form, the CDR3 reads TGTGCCAGCAGCTGGAACAGGGGCCAGGTGTACTTC. Its translation is CASSWNRGQVYF.

Here the CDR3 DNA reads TGTGCCAGCAGCAAGGGGACTAGCGGGGCGCAAGAGACCCAGTACTTC. The encoded protein is CASSKGTSGAQETQYF. The genes are TRBV5-4 and TRBJ2-5; 13 bases are a match to TRBD2. V dropped 4 bases and J dropped 2; count of bases not matched to a gene: 5. This CDR3 spans 16 amino acids. From germline, CDR1 is SGHNT and CDR2 YYREEE (reference sequence).

This clone has only one observation. The CDR3 here is CASSLIPRGGAGTGELFF. DNA of the CDR3: TGTGCCAGCAGCTTAATCCCCCGCGGGGGGGCGGGCACCGGGGAGCTGTTTTTT. The V call is TRBV7-3, the J call TRBJ2-2; 9 nucleotides match TRBD2. The trim removed 1 base at V and 4 bases at J, leaving 10 bases unmatched. This CDR3 region has 18 residues. CDR1 and CDR2 (germline): SGHTA, FQGTGA.

This chain links TRBV10-3 with TRBJ2-2; 7 nucleotides line up with TRBD1. With 0 bases clipped from V and 1 base from J, the junction kept 8 bases outside the gene matches. Looked up from germline, CDR1 is ENHRY and CDR2 is SYGVKD. The CDR3 spans 18 residues. The CDR3 DNA reads TGTGCCATCAGTGAGTCCTTCAGGGGGAAGGTGAACACCGGGGAGCTGTTTTTT. This codes for CAISESFRGKVNTGELFF.

CDR3 DNA: TGTGCCAGCAAGAGGGACTTGGGCGATGAAGCTTTCTTT. It is translated as CASKRDLGDEAFF. The chain joins TRBV2 to TRBJ1-1; possibly TRBD1 for D (5 bases). V was shortened by 7 bases and J by 7 bases, with 16 bases between the two germline ends. Germline values: CDR1 SNHLY, CDR2 FYNNEI. This CDR3 is built from 13 residues.

The rearrangement joins TRBV15 to TRBJ2-2; 9 bases line up with TRBD1. This CDR3 comprises 13 residues. Germline V gene data show CDR1 as LNHNV and CDR2 as YYDKDF (reference sequence). Germline trimming cut 5 bases from V and 6 bases from J; bases unmatched to any gene: 1. The chain's CDR3 is CATSGTGPGELFF. In nucleotides, the CDR3 is TGTGCCACCAGCGGGACAGGGCCCGGGGAGCTGTTTTTT.

This chain uses TRBV9 with TRBJ2-3, with D unclear. The CDR3 extends over 12 amino acids. Germline CDR1 and CDR2: SGDLS and YYNGEE. V lost 4 bases and J lost 6, with 9 bases in between. DNA for the CDR3: TGTGCCAGCAGCCCCCTATCGGATACGCAGTATTTT. This translates into CASSPLSDTQYF. Drawing the rest from reference TRBV9 and TRBJ2-3, the complete variable domain is DSGVTQTPKHLITATGQRVTLRCSPRSGDLSVYWYQQSLDQGLQFLIQYYNGEERAKGNILERFSAQQFPDLHSELNLSSLELGDSALYFCASSPLSDTQYFGPGTRLTVL.

CDR3 amino acids: CASSPTGTNGNTIYF. The CDR3 DNA reads TGTGCCAGCAGCCCTACCGGGACAAATGGAAACACCATATATTTT. The V call is TRBV3-1 (or the pseudogene TRBV3-2), the J call TRBJ1-3, with D possibly being TRBD1 (6 bases). Germline values: CDR1 LGHDT, CDR2 YNNKEL (reference sequence). The CDR3 covers 15 residues. Trimming removed 4 bases from V and 3 bases from J, with 13 bases in between.

The chain employs TRBV10-3 and TRBJ1-2, with 7 bases fitting TRBD1. Germline-derived CDR1 and CDR2 are ENHRY and SYGVKD. The CDR3 covers 11 residues. Trimming cost V 4 bases and J 10 bases; bases outside gene matches: 3. CDR3 in DNA: TGTGCCATCAGTGGTGGACAGGACTACACCTTC. Protein: CAISGGQDYTF.

The chain has TRBV7-9 and TRBJ1-5; 9 positions match TRBD1. CDR1 is SEHNR, CDR2 FQNEAQ, per germline (reference sequence). V shed 1 base, J shed 3 bases, and the junction held 7 bases outside the gene matches. CDR3 length equals 17 residues. The CDR3 reads CASSLGSGTGINQPQHF. The CDR3 DNA sequence: TGTGCCAGCAGCTTAGGTTCCGGGACAGGGATCAATCAGCCCCAGCATTTT.

The chain is built from TRBV18 and TRBJ2-7, with D possibly matching TRBD2 (6 bases). The V end lost 3 bases, the J end lost 3 bases, and 15 bases lay between the germline ends. The CDR3 spans 15 residues. CDR1 is KGHSH and CDR2 is LQKENI in the germline V gene. The CDR3 sequence: CASSPGRGTDYEQYF. The DNA of the CDR3 is TGTGCCAGCTCACCGGGGCGGGGCACAGACTACGAGCAGTACTTC.

The chain employs TRBV20-1 and TRBJ1-6; a possible D gene is TRBD1 (5 bases). Per germline, CDR1 DFQATT and CDR2 SNEGSKA (reference sequence). V lost 3 bases and J lost 9, with 18 bases in between. This CDR3 region has 15 residues. DNA of the CDR3: TGCAGTGCTAGTCGACAGCCAGGGATTAGTTCACCCCTCCACTTT. As protein: CSASRQPGISSPLHF.

The V call is TRBV10-3, the J call TRBJ2-5; no reliable D call. CDR1 and CDR2 (germline): ENHRY, SYGVKD. There are 16 residues in the CDR3. V gave up 0 bases and J gave up 1 base, with 12 bases separating them. The CDR3 DNA sequence: TGTGCCATCAGTGAGTCGATTGCAGGTTCCCAAGAGACCCAGTACTTC. As protein: CAISESIAGSQETQYF.

The rearrangement links TRBV6-5 to TRBJ2-1; 12 bases align to TRBD1. CDR1 is MNHEY and CDR2 is SVGAGI in the germline V gene. V lost 6 bases, J lost 6 bases, and 3 bases stayed unmatched. The CDR3 is 14 residues long. The CDR3 nucleotides are TGTGCCAGCAGGAGGGGACAGGGGGCCAATGAGCAGTTCTTC. Amino acids: CASRRGQGANEQFF.

This chain uses TRBV3-1 (or the pseudogene TRBV3-2) with TRBJ2-1, with TRBD2 matching over 11 bases. CDR3 length: 17 amino acids. J was trimmed by 1 base and V by 1 base; bases with no gene match: 3. CDR1 is LGHDT and CDR2 is YNNKEL in the germline V gene (reference sequence). This CDR3 is CASSQASGGPSYNEQFF. CDR3 DNA: TGTGCCAGCAGCCAAGCTAGCGGGGGGCCTTCCTACAATGAGCAGTTCTTC.

The chain links TRBV15 to TRBJ2-2, with no clear D. The CDR3 spans 15 residues. V was clipped by 0 bases and J by 4 bases, with 9 bases between them. The germline CDR1 and CDR2 sequences are LNHNV and YYDKDF (reference sequence). CDR3 in DNA: TGTGCCACCAGCAGAGATCTTGGTAGCACCGGGGAGCTGTTTTTT. This translates into CATSRDLGSTGELFF.

This rearrangement joins TRBV7-8 to TRBJ2-7; D gene unclear. Germline-derived CDR1 and CDR2 are SGHVS and FQNEAQ. There are 12 residues in the CDR3. Deletions cut 5 bases from V and 2 bases from J, with 7 bases between. The CDR3 DNA is TGTGCCAGCAGCGTCTTAACCTACGAGCAGTACTTC. This gives the protein CASSVLTYEQYF.

This clone showed up just once. This chain connects TRBV20-1 to TRBJ2-7; D not resolved. The CDR3 length is 11 residues. Trimming pared 1 base from V and 7 bases from J, leaving 8 bases between. Per the germline V gene, CDR1 is DFQATT and CDR2 is SNEGSKA (reference sequence). The CDR3 region is CSARGRLEQYF. The CDR3 DNA is TGCAGTGCTAGAGGGAGATTGGAGCAGTACTTC.